This TCR beta chain is drawn from a study of T-cell reconstitution after alpha-beta-depleted transplantation in children. General study findings and limits: It was reported that alpha-beta T cells came from several hundred expanded graft clones (about two months after transplant). Elevated TCRbeta diversity at day 60 was traced, in some patients, to surviving recipient T cells and thymic progenitors.

This CDR3 comprises 15 residues. CDR1 is SGHDT and CDR2 is YYEEEE in the germline V gene. V lost 4 bases, J lost 1 base, and 5 bases stayed unmatched. The library targeted TCRbeta and was prepared with unique molecular identifiers. TCRdb re-called the PCR reads with MiXCR, one entry per CDR3 protein. The profile covers about 980,000 distinct CDR3 sequences, with under 30% appearing a single time and roughly 30% taken by the ten largest. This clonotype was detected only a few times. What it binds is unknown. The source material was PBMCs, mostly from graft donor cells, sampled 360 days after TCRalphabeta/CD19-depleted stem cell transplant. The J gene is TRBJ2-5, the V gene TRBV5-6; 9 nucleotides line up with TRBD2. The sequence was obtained from a boy younger than two who had a stem cell transplant for SCID, so the T cells may come from the graft donor. The CDR3 region is CASSLAGMLQETQYF. CDR3 DNA: TGTGCCAGCAGCCTAGCGGGGATGCTCCAAGAGACCCAGTACTTC.